This T cell receptor beta chain stems from a study of T cell responses to AZD1222 COVID-19 vaccine. The study, taken as a whole, reports: Repertoires in all cases were sampled only once the peak T cell response had passed. Clonal diversity was possibly underestimated, and the donors were mostly white British, with more females.

In regard to this clone: Antigen specificity is unknown.

Germline loops: CDR1 LGHNA, CDR2 YNFKEQ. Trimming shortened V by 1 base and J by 3 bases, and 7 bases separated the two germline ends. The CDR3 runs to 13 residues. Method: immunoSEQ multiplex PCR; TCRdb's copy keeps in-frame clones and lacks some. Of 93,000 or so clones listed, around 90% are singletons. The V and J genes are TRBV4-2 and TRBJ2-7, with a tentative D call TRBD1 (5 bases). The sequenced sample was peripheral blood, obtained on day 0 of AZD1222 vaccination. This TCR came from an adult in good health. The CDR3 coding sequence is TGTGCCAGCAGCCAAGGCAGGGACTACGAGCAGTACTTC. Encoded protein: CASSQGRDYEQYF.